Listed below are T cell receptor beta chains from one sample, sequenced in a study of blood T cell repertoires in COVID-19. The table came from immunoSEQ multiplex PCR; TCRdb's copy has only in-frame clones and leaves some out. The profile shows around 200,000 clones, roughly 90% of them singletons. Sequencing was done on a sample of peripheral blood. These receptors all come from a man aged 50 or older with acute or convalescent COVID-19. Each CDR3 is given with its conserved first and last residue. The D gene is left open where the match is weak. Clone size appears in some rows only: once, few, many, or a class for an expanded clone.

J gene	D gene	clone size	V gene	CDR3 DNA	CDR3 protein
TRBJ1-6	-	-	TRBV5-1	TGCGCCAGCAGCCCCTCTCCGGGTAGGATAATTTCACCCCTCCACTTT	CASSPSPGRIISPLHF
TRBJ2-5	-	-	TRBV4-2	TGTGCCAGCAGCCAAGATGGAGGGGGCGAGACCCAGTACTTC	CASSQDGGGETQYF
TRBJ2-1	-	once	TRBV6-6	TGTGCCAGCAGTCCGGGAATCTACAATGAGCAGTTCTTC	CASSPGIYNEQFF
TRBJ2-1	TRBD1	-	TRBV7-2	TGTGCCAGCAGCTTAAGGACAGGGGTCTACAATGAGCAGTTCTTC	CASSLRTGVYNEQFF
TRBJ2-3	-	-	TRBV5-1	TGCGCCAGCAGCTTGGCCGTAGATACGCAGTATTTT	CASSLAVDTQYF
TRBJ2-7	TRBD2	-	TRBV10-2	TGCGCCAGCAGGGGACTAGCGGGAGCGGAGGAGCAGTACTTC	CASRGLAGAEEQYF
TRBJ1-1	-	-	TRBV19	TGTGCCAGTAGGAAGGTGGGGGGGGCTGAAGCTTTCTTT	CASRKVGGAEAFF
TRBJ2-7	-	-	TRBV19	TGTGCCACCACGAAGACGGGGGCGGGAGTAGTCCACGAGCAGTACTTC	CATTKTGAGVVHEQYF
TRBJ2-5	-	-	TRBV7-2	TGTGCCAGCAGCTGGGGACTTGGGGAGACCCAGTACTTC	CASSWGLGETQYF
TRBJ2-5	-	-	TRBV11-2	TGTGCCAGCAGGGCTCAAGAGACCCAGTACTTC	CASRAQETQYF
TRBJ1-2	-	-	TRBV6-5	TGTGCCAGCAGTTTTACCTCTAGGGGGTTGAACTATGGCTACACCTTC	CASSFTSRGLNYGYTF
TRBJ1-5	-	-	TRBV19	TGTGCCAGTAGTATATACAGGGATAGTCAGCCCCAGCATTTT	CASSIYRDSQPQHF
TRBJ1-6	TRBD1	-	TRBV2	TGTGCCAGCACTCAGGGGGAGGACAGAGGCTATTCACCCCTCCACTTT	CASTQGEDRGYSPLHF
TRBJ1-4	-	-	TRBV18	TGTGCCAGCTCACCTTCTAGCCCTGAAAAACTGTTTTTT	CASSPSSPEKLFF
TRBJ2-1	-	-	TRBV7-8	TGTGCCAGCAGCTTAGATACTCAATCCTACAATGAGCAGTTCTTC	CASSLDTQSYNEQFF
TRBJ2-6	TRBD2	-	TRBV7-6	TGTGCCAGCAGCTTTAGCGGGACACCTCCCTCTGGGGCCAACGTCCTGACTTTC	CASSFSGTPPSGANVLTF
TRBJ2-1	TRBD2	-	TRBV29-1	TGCAGCGTTGAACAACCTAGCGGAGGAACCTACAATGAGCAGTTCTTC	CSVEQPSGGTYNEQFF
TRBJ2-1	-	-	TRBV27	TGTGCCACCTCCCACGGGGTAGCGTATTACAATGAGCAGTTCTTC	CATSHGVAYYNEQFF
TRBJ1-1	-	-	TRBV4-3	TGCGCCAGCAGCCAAGATACAGGGATGGGCACTGAAGCTTTCTTT	CASSQDTGMGTEAFF
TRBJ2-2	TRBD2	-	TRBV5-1	TGCGCCAGCAGCACCGCTGGCGGGGGGGCCGCCGGGGAGCTGTTTTTT	CASSTAGGGAAGELFF
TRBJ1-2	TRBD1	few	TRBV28	TGTGCCAGCAGTTTGGCCCTCGACAGGGGAAGGAGCTACACCTTC	CASSLALDRGRSYTF
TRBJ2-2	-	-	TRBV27	TGTGCCAGCAGTCTTTACACCGGGGAGCTGTTTTTT	CASSLYTGELFF